The rows below give T cell receptor beta chains drawn from one sample of a study of regulatory T cells in long-lasting Graves disease. MiXCR, applied by TCRdb to the multiplex PCR reads, yields one record per CDR3 protein. The sample gives 400,000 to 500,000 distinct CDR3 sequences, about 16% of which show up once; about a quarter is in the top ten. The sample was also linked to a second study, of T cells in Graves' hyperthyroidism and ophthalmopathy.

Sequenced here: peripheral blood mononuclear cells (PBMCs), sampled at new diagnosis, from a patient treated with antithyroid drugs. Source of these receptors: a woman aged 18-29 years with Graves disease. The CDR3 runs from the conserved cysteine through the conserved F or W. A D gene is named only where the DNA matches it firmly. Some rows mark clone size as missing; the rest say once, few, many or name a class of expanded clone.

V	J	D	size	CDR3	DNA
TRBV6-1	TRBJ2-1	TRBD2	many	CASRKPSGSFYEQFF	TGTGCCAGCAGGAAACCTAGCGGGAGTTTCTATGAGCAGTTCTTC
TRBV2	TRBJ2-7	TRBD2	.	CASSSGLVVLYEQYF	TGTGCCAGCAGCTCCGGACTAGTTGTTCTCTACGAGCAGTACTTC
TRBV28	TRBJ1-6	.	many	CASGTTWGRLDNSPLHF	TGTGCCAGCGGGACTACCTGGGGGCGGCTGGATAATTCACCCCTCCACTTT
TRBV7-2	TRBJ2-2	.	.	CASSLAAGYANTGELFF	TGTGCCAGCAGCTTAGCTGCGGGGTACGCGAACACCGGGGAGCTGTTTTTT
TRBV28	TRBJ2-7	.	many	CASSPGPSYEQYF	TGTGCCAGCAGCCCCGGGCCTTCCTACGAGCAGTACTTC
TRBV28	TRBJ2-1	.	many	CASSPIRGDLYNEQFF	TGTGCCAGCAGTCCCATTAGAGGAGACCTCTACAATGAGCAGTTCTTC
TRBV27	TRBJ2-7	TRBD1	many	CASSFTGGSYEQYF	TGTGCCAGCAGTTTTACAGGGGGCTCCTACGAGCAGTACTTC
TRBV28	TRBJ2-3	.	many	CASSKAGPRGTQYF	TGTGCCAGCAGTAAAGCGGGACCCAGGGGTACGCAGTATTTT
TRBV20-1	TRBJ2-5	.	many	CSATGPQETQYF	TGCAGTGCTACAGGGCCTCAAGAGACCCAGTACTTC
TRBV19	TRBJ2-2	TRBD2	.	CASSWTTSGTANTGELFF	TGTGCCAGTAGCTGGACGACTAGCGGGACCGCGAACACCGGGGAGCTGTTTTTT
TRBV27	TRBJ2-3	.	many	CACGRPTDTQYF	TGTGCCTGCGGGCGGCCGACAGATACGCAGTATTTT
TRBV20-1	TRBJ2-4	.	few	CSAIDLAKNIQYF	TGCAGTGCCATCGACCTAGCCAAAAACATTCAGTACTTC
TRBV11-2	TRBJ2-4	.	.	CASSLAGDGNIQYF	TGTGCCAGCAGCCTGGCAGGGGATGGGAACATTCAGTACTTC
TRBV29-1	TRBJ2-3	.	.	CSVEIFGIVAVTVGTQYF	TGCAGCGTTGAAATATTCGGTATAGTGGCAGTAACAGTGGGTACGCAGTATTTT
TRBV28	TRBJ2-1	.	many	CASTLGALLDNEQFF	TGTGCCAGCACCCTAGGGGCCCTCCTTGACAATGAGCAGTTCTTC
TRBV24-1	TRBJ1-2	TRBD1	.	CATTDRDNYGYTF	TGTGCCACTACGGACAGGGATAACTATGGCTACACCTTC
TRBV6-1	TRBJ2-1	TRBD2	few	CASSLGLAGHWSSYNEQFF	TGTGCCAGCAGCCTGGGACTAGCGGGCCATTGGAGCTCCTACAATGAGCAGTTCTTC
TRBV29-1	TRBJ2-1	TRBD2	many	CSVGTSGRVGNNEQFF	TGCAGCGTTGGGACTAGCGGGAGGGTTGGGAACAATGAGCAGTTCTTC
TRBV19	TRBJ2-3	TRBD2	few	CASTHERESDTQYF	TGTGCCAGTACCCACGAGCGGGAGTCGGATACGCAGTATTTT
TRBV20-1	TRBJ1-1	TRBD1	many	CSADKTGMNTEAFF	TGCAGTGCAGATAAGACAGGGATGAACACTGAAGCTTTCTTT
TRBV3-1	TRBJ2-7	.	.	CASSQFGPVYF	TGTGCCAGCAGCCAATTTGGACCTGTATACTTC
TRBV11-1	TRBJ2-7	.	many	CASSLLRDEQYF	TGTGCCAGCAGCTTACTTCGGGACGAGCAGTACTTC
TRBV4-1	TRBJ2-1	.	.	CASEPGPQRPYNEQFF	TGCGCCAGCGAGCCCGGCCCTCAACGACCCTACAATGAGCAGTTCTTC
TRBV6-1	TRBJ2-3	TRBD2	many	CASSEAGLAGVTQYF	TGTGCCAGCAGTGAAGCCGGACTAGCGGGAGTTACGCAGTATTTT
TRBV5-4	TRBJ1-4	.	.	CASSYDGTPSEKLFF	TGTGCCAGCAGCTACGACGGGACACCAAGTGAGAAACTGTTTTTT
TRBV7-9	TRBJ2-2	.	few	CASSSVSRAPTGELFF	TGTGCCAGCAGCTCTGTGTCTCGAGCACCCACCGGGGAGCTGTTTTTT
TRBV28	TRBJ1-1	.	many	CASSLYWDLKAFF	TGTGCCAGCAGTTTATATTGGGACCTGAAAGCTTTCTTT